This T cell receptor beta chain appears in the sequencing data of a study of CD8+CD57+ T cells in acquired aplastic anemia. For the study at large: On average, sorted CD4+ and CD8+ cells gave about 3.1 ug of DNA.

Germline CDR1 is MNHEY and CDR2 is SVGAGI. With 7 bases removed from V and 0 bases from J, the gap between germline ends came to 6 bases. The CDR3 has 12 amino acids. The study profiled TCR beta VDJ and CDR3 using genomic DNA as template. TCRdb independently ran MiXCR on the reads; one entry per CDR3 protein. The profile covers about 180,000 distinct CDR3 sequences, with around 63% appearing a single time and roughly 46% taken by the ten largest. This clonotype was observed once. Patients included in sequencing had previously demonstrated CD8+CD57+ cell expansion by flow cytometry. Diagnosis of severe acquired aplastic anemia applied to all patients. Blood was sampled before the patients had received any therapy.

Sequencing used sorted CD4+, CD8+, or CD8+CD57+ T cells (not recorded which) from PBMCs. The chain combines TRBV6-5 with TRBJ1-1; D gene ambiguous. The clonotype comes from a human donor with aplastic anemia. The chain's CDR3 is CASMILNTEAFF. CDR3 DNA: TGTGCCAGCATGATTCTGAACACTGAAGCTTTCTTT.